Given below is one TCR beta chain in context. The antigen is unknown. The data derive from a study of T cell responses to AZD1222 COVID-19 vaccine. Study results and limitations: Females outnumbered males among donors, who were mostly white British; clonal diversity was possibly underestimated. Baseline serology detected seropositivity in only 5 to 7 AZD1222 recipients. Spike-specific TCRs gained breadth and depth after people received two AZD1222 doses. As reported, nearly half of all spike-specific TCRs target variant regions that are unmutated.

The CDR3 loop spans 15 amino acids. Germline V CDR1 and CDR2: MNHEY, SMNVEV (reference sequence). J was trimmed by 2 bases and V by 6 bases; bases with no gene match: 9. Sequenced by immunoSEQ multiplex PCR; TCRdb stores in-frame clones only, minus some. The repertoire has about 99,000 clones, about 85% of them found once; the top ten carry 2.5% to 3%. The clonotype comes from an adult in good health. The rearrangement uses TRBV27 and TRBJ2-7, with 8 bases that match TRBD2. Specimen: peripheral blood, collected on day 0 of AZD1222 vaccination. The CDR3 nucleotides read TGTGCCAGCAGCCCCGGGAGGGCAGGCCCCTACGAGCAGTACTTC. Its protein is CASSPGRAGPYEQYF.